Detailed here is one TCR beta chain. Its specificity is unknown. The PCR contained 60 Vbeta and 13 Jbeta primers. The table came from immunoSEQ multiplex PCR; TCRdb's copy has only in-frame clones and leaves some out. Among about 90,000 clones, around 70% were seen once, and the ten largest hold around 16%. This entry comes from a study of cytomegalovirus exposure and HLA in healthy donors. Trimming removed 0 bases from V and 3 bases from J; junction bases left unmatched: 9. The length of the CDR3 is 17 residues. CDR1 LGHNA and CDR2 YSLEER come from the germline V gene. Study-level findings and limits: Most observed TCR sequences were rare, whereas some public TCRs were detected in many donors. It emerged from a later analysis that several of the most significant clusters appeared to be linked to common viral pathogens.

The sample was PBMCs. The chain is built from TRBV4-3 and TRBJ1-1; TRBD1 aligns across 8 bases. This TCR was sampled from a woman in her fifties or sixties in good health and CMV-seropositive. CDR3 sequence (DNA): TGCGCCAGCAGCCAAGATCCACGGCAGGGGGCGGACACTGAAGCTTTCTTT. Translating gives CASSQDPRQGADTEAFF.